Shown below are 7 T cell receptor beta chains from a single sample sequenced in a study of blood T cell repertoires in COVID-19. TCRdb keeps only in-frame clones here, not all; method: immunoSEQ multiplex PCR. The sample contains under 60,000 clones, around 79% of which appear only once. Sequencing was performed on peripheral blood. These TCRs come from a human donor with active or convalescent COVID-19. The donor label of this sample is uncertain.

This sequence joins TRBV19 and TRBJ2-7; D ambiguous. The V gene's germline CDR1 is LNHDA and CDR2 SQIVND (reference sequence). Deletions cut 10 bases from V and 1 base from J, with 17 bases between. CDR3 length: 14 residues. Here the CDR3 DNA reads TGTGCCACCGCACGGAGCCAGCAATCCTACGAGCAGTACTTC. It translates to CATARSQQSYEQYF.

The CDR3 DNA sequence: TGCGCCAGCAGCTTGGGGAGCGGGAACTACAATGAGCAGTTCTTC. It encodes CASSLGSGNYNEQFF. V and J are TRBV5-1 and TRBJ2-1, with 7 bases matching TRBD2. With V trimmed by 0 bases and J by 3 bases, 3 bases remained unmatched. The CDR3 sequence is 15 residues long. CDR1 is SGHRS and CDR2 is YFSETQ in the germline V gene. Using reference TRBV5-1 and TRBJ2-1 for the parts outside the CDR3, the full variable domain is KAGVTQTPRYLIKTRGQQVTLSCSPISGHRSVSWYQQTPGQGLQFLFEYFSETQRNKGNFPGRFSGRQFSNSRSEMNVSTLELGDSALYLCASSLGSGNYNEQFFGPGTRLTVL.

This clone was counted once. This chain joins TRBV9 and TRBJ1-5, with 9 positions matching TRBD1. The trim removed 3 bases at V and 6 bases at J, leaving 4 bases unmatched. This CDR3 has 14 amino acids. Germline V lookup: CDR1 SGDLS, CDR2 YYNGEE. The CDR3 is CASSGGQGSQPQHF. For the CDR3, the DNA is TGTGCCAGCAGCGGAGGACAGGGGAGTCAGCCCCAGCATTTT.

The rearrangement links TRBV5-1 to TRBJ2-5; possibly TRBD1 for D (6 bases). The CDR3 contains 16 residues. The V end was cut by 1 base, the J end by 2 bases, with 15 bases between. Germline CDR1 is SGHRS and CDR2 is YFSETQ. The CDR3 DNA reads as TGCGCCAGCAGCTTGCGTGGGGGCGCTAGGCAAGAGACCCAGTACTTC. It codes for CASSLRGGARQETQYF.

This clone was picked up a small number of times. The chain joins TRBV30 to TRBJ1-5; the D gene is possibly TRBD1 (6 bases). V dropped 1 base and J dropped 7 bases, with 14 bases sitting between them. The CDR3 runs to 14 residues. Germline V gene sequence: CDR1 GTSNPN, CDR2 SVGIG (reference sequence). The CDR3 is CAWSDPGVPQPQHF. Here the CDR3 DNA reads TGTGCCTGGAGTGATCCAGGGGTGCCCCAGCCCCAGCATTTT. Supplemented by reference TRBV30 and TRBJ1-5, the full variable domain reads SQTIHQWPATLVQPVGSPLSLECTVEGTSNPNLYWYRQAAGRGLQLLFYSVGIGQISSEVPQNLSASRPQDRQFILSSKKLLLSDSGFYLCAWSDPGVPQPQHFGDGTRLSIL.

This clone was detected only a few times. The CDR3 coding sequence is TGTGCCAGCAGTTACAGCAGGATGCGAGATACGCAGTATTTT. It yields the protein CASSYSRMRDTQYF. The chain carries TRBV6-5 and TRBJ2-3; D gene ambiguous. V shed 2 bases and J shed 5 bases, with 11 bases lying between them. The CDR3 has 14 residues. Germline V CDR1 and CDR2: MNHEY, SVGAGI.

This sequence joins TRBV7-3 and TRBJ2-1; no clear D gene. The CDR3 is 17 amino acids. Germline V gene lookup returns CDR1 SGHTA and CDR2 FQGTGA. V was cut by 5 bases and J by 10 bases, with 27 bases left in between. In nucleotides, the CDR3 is TGTGCCAGCAGCCGCCCCGTATTTGCCCCGGCAGCGCCCGAGCAGTTCTTC. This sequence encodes CASSRPVFAPAAPEQFF.